These T cell receptor beta chains were read from a single sample in a study of blood T cell repertoires in COVID-19. Using immunoSEQ multiplex PCR, the repertoire was profiled, and TCRdb retains in-frame clones only, with some absent. The repertoire holds around 130,000 clones, with about 86% as singletons. Sequences were obtained from peripheral blood. These receptors were obtained from a woman in her fifties or sixties with acute or convalescent COVID-19. The CDR3 runs from the conserved cysteine through the conserved F or W. Each record gives: CDR3 protein, CDR3 DNA, J gene, clone size, V gene, D gene. The D gene is left open where the match is weak. Size tells how often a clone was seen (once, few, many) or the class of an expanded clone, and some rows leave it out.

CDR3 protein: CASSVKTGATETQYF
CDR3 DNA: TGTGCCAGCAGCGTAAAGACAGGGGCGACGGAGACCCAGTACTTC
J gene: TRBJ2-5
clone size: NA
V gene: TRBV9
D gene: TRBD1

CDR3 protein: CASSPDGEETQYF
CDR3 DNA: TGTGCCAGCAGCCCCGACGGAGAAGAGACCCAGTACTTC
J gene: TRBJ2-5
clone size: NA
V gene: TRBV12-3/TRBV12-4
D gene: NA

CDR3 protein: CASTRQGYGANVLTF
CDR3 DNA: TGTGCCAGTACCCGACAGGGTTACGGGGCCAACGTCCTGACTTTC
J gene: TRBJ2-6
clone size: once
V gene: TRBV19
D gene: TRBD1

CDR3 protein: CAWGGLADTGELFF
CDR3 DNA: TGTGCCTGGGGGGGACTAGCAGACACCGGGGAGCTGTTTTTT
J gene: TRBJ2-2
clone size: NA
V gene: TRBV30
D gene: TRBD2

CDR3 protein: CASSYTDYEQYF
CDR3 DNA: TGTGCCAGCAGTTATACAGACTACGAGCAGTACTTC
J gene: TRBJ2-7
clone size: NA
V gene: TRBV6-2/TRBV6-3
D gene: NA

CDR3 protein: CASSYLGVGRSTDTQYF
CDR3 DNA: TGTGCCAGTAGTTACCTCGGAGTGGGGAGGAGCACAGATACGCAGTATTTT
J gene: TRBJ2-3
clone size: NA
V gene: TRBV19
D gene: NA

CDR3 protein: CASGTHRGEQYF
CDR3 DNA: TGTGCTAGTGGTACCCACAGGGGCGAGCAGTACTTC
J gene: TRBJ2-7
clone size: NA
V gene: TRBV12-5
D gene: TRBD1

CDR3 protein: CASSGEGVRTEAFF
CDR3 DNA: TGTGCCAGCAGCGGGGAGGGGGTTAGAACTGAAGCTTTCTTT
J gene: TRBJ1-1
clone size: once
V gene: TRBV9
D gene: NA

CDR3 protein: CASTLLFQGTEAFF
CDR3 DNA: TGTGCCAGCACCCTATTATTCCAGGGGACAGAAGCTTTCTTT
J gene: TRBJ1-1
clone size: NA
V gene: TRBV11-2
D gene: NA

CDR3 protein: CASQFSGGDTEAFF
CDR3 DNA: TGTGCCAGCCAGTTCTCGGGGGGGGACACTGAAGCTTTCTTT
J gene: TRBJ1-1
clone size: NA
V gene: TRBV11-1
D gene: NA

CDR3 protein: CASSRAQGNQETQYF
CDR3 DNA: TGCGCCAGCAGCCGAGCACAGGGGAACCAAGAGACCCAGTACTTC
J gene: TRBJ2-5
clone size: NA
V gene: TRBV4-1
D gene: TRBD1

CDR3 protein: CAWSAPGFTEAFF
CDR3 DNA: TGTGCCTGGAGCGCGCCAGGGTTCACTGAAGCTTTCTTT
J gene: TRBJ1-1
clone size: NA
V gene: TRBV30
D gene: NA

CDR3 protein: CASSQGLAGVYEQYF
CDR3 DNA: TGTGCCAGCAGCCAAGGACTAGCGGGAGTATACGAGCAGTACTTC
J gene: TRBJ2-7
clone size: NA
V gene: TRBV3-1/TRBV3-2
D gene: TRBD2

CDR3 protein: CASSLGGFGANVLTF
CDR3 DNA: TGTGCCAGCAGCCTGGGGGGCTTTGGGGCCAACGTCCTGACTTTC
J gene: TRBJ2-6
clone size: NA
V gene: TRBV5-4
D gene: NA

CDR3 protein: CASSLVGLAGYLTDTQYF
CDR3 DNA: TGTGCCAGCAGCTTAGTTGGACTAGCGGGATACCTCACAGATACGCAGTATTTT
J gene: TRBJ2-3
clone size: few
V gene: TRBV7-2
D gene: TRBD2

CDR3 protein: CASSEPTSGRGRVYNEQFF
CDR3 DNA: TGTGCCAGCAGTGAACCGACTAGCGGGAGGGGCCGGGTTTACAATGAGCAGTTCTTC
J gene: TRBJ2-1
clone size: NA
V gene: TRBV2
D gene: TRBD2

CDR3 protein: CASSYSSGGPTEAFF
CDR3 DNA: TGTGCCAGCAGTTACTCTTCCGGGGGACCCACTGAAGCTTTCTTT
J gene: TRBJ1-1
clone size: NA
V gene: TRBV6-2/TRBV6-3
D gene: NA

CDR3 protein: CAWGYGQASGANVLTF
CDR3 DNA: TGTGCCTGGGGGTACGGACAGGCCTCTGGGGCCAACGTCCTGACTTTC
J gene: TRBJ2-6
clone size: NA
V gene: TRBV30
D gene: TRBD1

CDR3 protein: CASSPLDRNTEAFF
CDR3 DNA: TGTGCCAGTAGTCCCCTAGACAGAAACACTGAAGCTTTCTTT
J gene: TRBJ1-1
clone size: once
V gene: TRBV19
D gene: NA

CDR3 protein: CASTGTSGDTQYF
CDR3 DNA: TGTGCCAGTACTGGGACTAGCGGGGATACGCAGTATTTT
J gene: TRBJ2-3
clone size: NA
V gene: TRBV19
D gene: TRBD2

CDR3 protein: CASSPGASPFSSGNTIYF
CDR3 DNA: TGTGCCAGCAGCCCTGGGGCGTCTCCCTTTAGCTCTGGAAACACCATATATTTT
J gene: TRBJ1-3
clone size: NA
V gene: TRBV7-8
D gene: NA

CDR3 protein: CASSIDPGTDTQYF
CDR3 DNA: TGTGCCAGTAGTATTGATCCAGGCACAGATACGCAGTATTTT
J gene: TRBJ2-3
clone size: NA
V gene: TRBV19
D gene: NA

CDR3 protein: CASSLVFTGDQETQYF
CDR3 DNA: TGTGCCAGCAGCTTAGTTTTTACAGGCGATCAAGAGACCCAGTACTTC
J gene: TRBJ2-5
clone size: once
V gene: TRBV7-9
D gene: NA

CDR3 protein: CASSLAGGLAGVQYF
CDR3 DNA: TGTGCCAGCAGCTTGGCCGGCGGACTAGCGGGAGTACAGTACTTC
J gene: TRBJ2-7
clone size: NA
V gene: TRBV5-4
D gene: TRBD2

CDR3 protein: CASSLSSQGGGYTF
CDR3 DNA: TGTGCCAGCAGTTTAAGTTCCCAGGGAGGGGGCTACACCTTC
J gene: TRBJ1-2
clone size: NA
V gene: TRBV27
D gene: NA

CDR3 protein: CASSLFAGNSPLHF
CDR3 DNA: TGTGCCAGCAGCTTGTTTGCGGGGAATTCACCCCTCCACTTT
J gene: TRBJ1-6
clone size: once
V gene: TRBV5-4
D gene: NA